These 14 T cell receptor beta chains were sequenced from one sample in a study of T-cell memory formation after mild COVID-19. TCRdb reprocessed the 5' RACE reads with MiXCR, giving one entry per CDR3 protein. The table includes under 550,000 distinct CDR3 sequences, about 20% detected once. Input material: PBMCs or a T cell subset sorted from them (not recorded which). These receptors were obtained from a man aged 18 to 30 who had mild COVID-19 (a few samples of this study predate the infection). Cell type and time point are not known.

In its sample, this clonotype was seen a few times. The chain carries TRBV5-1 and TRBJ2-5, with 15 bases matching TRBD2. The trim removed 4 bases at V and 2 bases at J, leaving 9 bases unmatched. The CDR3 loop spans 18 amino acids. CDR1 and CDR2 from the germline V gene are SGHRS and YFSETQ. CDR3 sequence (DNA): TGCGCCAGCAGCCGAGGACTAGCGGGGGGGAGTCGGCAAGAGACCCAGTACTTC. The encoded protein is CASSRGLAGGSRQETQYF. The full variable domain, rest sourced from reference TRBV5-1 and TRBJ2-5, is KAGVTQTPRYLIKTRGQQVTLSCSPISGHRSVSWYQQTPGQGLQFLFEYFSETQRNKGNFPGRFSGRQFSNSRSEMNVSTLELGDSALYLCASSRGLAGGSRQETQYFGPGTRLLVL.

In this sample, this clonotype turned up many times. The chain has TRBV20-1 and TRBJ2-7; TRBD2 agrees at 12 bases. V was clipped by 6 bases and J by 0 bases; unmatched bases: 3. The germline gives CDR1 DFQATT, CDR2 SNEGSKA (reference sequence). CDR3 length: 14 residues. CDR3 sequence (DNA): TGCAGTGCGCTAGCGGGGGGGAGCTCCTACGAGCAGTACGTC. Its translation: CSALAGGSSYEQYV.

This clonotype was seen a few times. The chain is built from TRBV7-6 and TRBJ1-4; perhaps TRBD1 as D (6 bases). V was pared by 5 bases and J by 8 bases, with 15 bases between. The CDR3 loop spans 14 amino acids. Germline CDR1 and CDR2: SGHVS and FNYEAQ. The CDR3 coding sequence is TGTGCCAGCAGCCTAAGGGGGGACGAGGAAAAACTGTTTTTT. As protein: CASSLRGDEEKLFF.

For the CDR3, the DNA is TGCGCCAGCACCTTCATGTCAGGCGACGCGACTGAAGCTTTCTTT. It encodes CASTFMSGDATEAFF. The chain recombines TRBV5-1 with TRBJ1-1; D not resolved. With 6 bases removed from V and 5 bases from J, the gap between germline ends came to 20 bases. This CDR3 contains 15 residues. Germline-derived CDR1 and CDR2 are SGHRS and YFSETQ.

Many counts were recorded for this clonotype. The gene calls are TRBV4-2 and TRBJ2-2; weak D call: TRBD1 (6 bases). Germline V gene lookup returns CDR1 LGHNA and CDR2 YNFKEQ. CDR3 length: 15 amino acids. The V end lost 2 bases, the J end lost 7 bases, and 14 bases lay between the germline ends. The CDR3 sequence is CASSQTTGFSGELFF. The DNA of the CDR3 is TGTGCCAGCAGCCAAACCACAGGGTTTAGCGGGGAGCTGTTTTTT.

Only a few counts were recorded for this clonotype. The V call is TRBV7-9, the J call TRBJ2-1, with D possibly matching TRBD2 (7 bases). CDR1 SEHNR and CDR2 FQNEAQ come from the germline V gene (reference sequence). V was trimmed by 1 base and J by 9 bases, leaving 16 bases between them. CDR3 length: 15 residues. CDR3 DNA sequence: TGTGCCAGCAGCTTAGGTGGGGGGGCCGATGGTGAGCAGTTCTTC. As protein: CASSLGGGADGEQFF.

This clonotype was counted a few times. The chain is built from TRBV25-1 and TRBJ2-5; maybe TRBD1 (6 bases). The germline V gene encodes CDR1 MGHDK and CDR2 SYGVNS. CDR3 length: 19 amino acids. Trimming took 1 base from V and 0 from J, leaving 21 bases between them. The CDR3 coding sequence is TGTGCCAGCAGTGAATTGAACAGGGTAAAAGGGGGTCACCAAGAGACCCAGTACTTC. This translates into CASSELNRVKGGHQETQYF.

The chain uses TRBV3-1 and TRBJ2-2; no definite D call. The ends were cut back, 4 bases at V and 2 bases at J, with 11 bases in the middle. In germline, CDR1 is LGHDT, CDR2 YNNKEL (reference sequence). This CDR3 has 15 residues. The CDR3 here is CASSLMRFNTGELFF. The CDR3 DNA follows: TGTGCCAGCAGCCTCATGCGGTTTAACACCGGGGAGCTGTTTTTT.

The rearrangement links TRBV28 to TRBJ1-5, with unresolved D. The CDR3 loop spans 12 amino acids. The V gene's germline CDR1 is MDHEN and CDR2 SYDVKM. The V gene lost 2 bases and the J gene lost 6 bases, with 5 bases spanning the gap. In DNA, the CDR3 is TGTGCCAGCAGTTTAGAGAGTCAGCCCCAGCATTTT. Translation gives CASSLESQPQHF.

This clonotype was counted a few times. This chain connects TRBV5-1 to TRBJ2-1; D assignment may be TRBD1 or TRBD2 (6 bases each). Per germline, CDR1 SGHRS and CDR2 YFSETQ. Deletions cut 4 bases from V and 4 bases from J, with 18 bases between. This CDR3 has 16 residues. CDR3 in amino acids: CASSLGGPPGYNEQFF. The CDR3 DNA reads TGCGCCAGCAGCCTTGGGGGGCCCCCTGGGTACAATGAGCAGTTCTTC.

This clonotype occurred a few times. This chain links TRBV9 with TRBJ1-6, with 11 bases that match TRBD1. CDR3 length: 18 amino acids. The germline CDR1 and CDR2 sequences are SGDLS and YYNGEE. Trimming cost V 0 bases and J 1 base; bases outside gene matches: 3. In nucleotides, the CDR3 is TGTGCCAGCAGCGTAGGGACAGGGGGCGCGTCCTATAATTCACCCCTCCACTTT. Translating it yields CASSVGTGGASYNSPLHF.

This rearrangement joins TRBV27 to TRBJ1-6; D gene ambiguous. The CDR3 has 15 residues. V was clipped by 5 bases and J by 6 bases, with 14 bases between them. Germline CDR1 reads MNHEY; CDR2 reads SMNVEV (reference sequence). CDR3 nucleotides: TGTGCCAGCAGTCCCCGGGGTAGGTTTAATTCACCCCTCCACTTT. As protein: CASSPRGRFNSPLHF.

This clonotype has ten or more counts. V is TRBV12-3 or TRBV12-4 and J is TRBJ1-1; D remains unclear. The CDR3 spans 12 residues. The V end lost 6 bases, the J end lost 0 bases, and 5 bases lay between the germline ends. The CDR3 sequence: CASSLLNTEAFF. In DNA form, the CDR3 reads TGTGCCAGCAGCTTACTGAACACTGAAGCTTTCTTT.

This chain uses TRBV5-1 with TRBJ1-6; the D is unclear. CDR1 and CDR2 from the germline V gene are SGHRS and YFSETQ. The CDR3 sequence is 14 residues long. Trimming took 1 base from V and 10 from J, leaving 12 bases between them. CDR3 sequence: CASSLKDNWSPLHF. DNA of the CDR3: TGCGCCAGCAGCTTGAAAGATAATTGGTCACCCCTCCACTTT.